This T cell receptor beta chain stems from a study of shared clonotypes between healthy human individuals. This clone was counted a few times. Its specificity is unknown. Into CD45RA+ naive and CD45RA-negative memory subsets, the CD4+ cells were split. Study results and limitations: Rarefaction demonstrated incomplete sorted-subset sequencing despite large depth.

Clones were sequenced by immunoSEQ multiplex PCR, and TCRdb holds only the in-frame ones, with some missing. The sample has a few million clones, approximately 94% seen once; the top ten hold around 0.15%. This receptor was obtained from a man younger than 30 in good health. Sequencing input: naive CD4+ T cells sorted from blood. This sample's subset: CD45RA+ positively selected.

CDR3 nucleotide sequence: TGTGCCAGCAGCGGAAGAGAGAATCAGCCCCAGCATTTT. This encodes CASSGRENQPQHF. The V and J genes are TRBV6-5 and TRBJ1-5, with D unresolved. The CDR3 contains 13 residues. The V end lost 6 bases, the J end lost 4 bases, and 10 bases lay between the germline ends. Germline CDR1 is MNHEY and CDR2 is SVGAGI.